The following is a T cell receptor (beta chain) sequence with its context. Its specificity is unknown. This sample was included in a study of cytomegalovirus exposure and HLA in healthy donors. Across the whole study: Around 86 million unique TCRs, all from HLA-typed donors, were included in an early release of the data. General study findings and limits: Some V segments could not be told apart, so they were left out, TRBV6-2 and TRBV6-3 among them.

The V gene lost 0 bases and the J gene lost 0 bases, with 6 bases spanning the gap. There are 15 residues in the CDR3. The germline gives CDR1 SGHRS, CDR2 YFSETQ. The PCR made use of 60 Vbeta and 13 Jbeta primers. Repertoires were generated with immunoSEQ multiplex PCR, while TCRdb's copy carries only in-frame clones and drops some. The sample carries roughly 190,000 clones, about 85% recorded once. This chain joins TRBV5-1 and TRBJ1-4; D unresolved. The material sequenced was PBMCs. The clonotype comes from a woman aged 45-65 years in good health and CMV-seropositive. The CDR3 nucleotides are TGCGCCAGCAGCTTGGGAACTACAACTAATGAAAAACTGTTTTTT. It yields the protein CASSLGTTTNEKLFF.